This T cell receptor (beta chain) was documented in a study of T-cell reconstitution after alpha-beta-depleted transplantation in children. The CDR3 covers 13 residues. J gave up 8 bases and V 6 bases, and 5 bases lay outside the gene matches. As it was prepared, the TCRbeta library received unique molecular identifiers. TCRdb re-called the PCR reads with MiXCR, one entry per CDR3 protein. The table lists around 300,000 distinct CDR3 sequences, 10% of them singletons. This clonotype was found many times. The source was PBMCs, collected before TCRalphabeta/CD19-depleted stem cell transplant. The genes are TRBV12-3 or TRBV12-4 and TRBJ2-1; TRBD1 agrees at 9 bases. The clonotype was recovered from a boy younger than two with acute myeloid leukemia, due to receive a stem cell transplant. For the CDR3, the DNA is TGTGCCAGCAGGGGACAGGGTCGCGATGAGCAGTTCTTC. It codes for CASRGQGRDEQFF.